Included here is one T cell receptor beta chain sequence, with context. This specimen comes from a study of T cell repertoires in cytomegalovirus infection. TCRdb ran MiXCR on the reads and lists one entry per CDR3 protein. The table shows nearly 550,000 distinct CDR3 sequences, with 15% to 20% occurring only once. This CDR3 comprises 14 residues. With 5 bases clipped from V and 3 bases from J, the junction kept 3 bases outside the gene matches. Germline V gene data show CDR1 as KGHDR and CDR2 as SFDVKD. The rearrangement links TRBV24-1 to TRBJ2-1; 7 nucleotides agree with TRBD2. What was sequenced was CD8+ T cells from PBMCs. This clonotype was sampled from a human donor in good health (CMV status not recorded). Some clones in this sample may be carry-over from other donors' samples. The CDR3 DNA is TGTGCCACCAGTGTGGCGGGAGACTACAATGAGCAGTTCTTC. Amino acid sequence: CATSVAGDYNEQFF.